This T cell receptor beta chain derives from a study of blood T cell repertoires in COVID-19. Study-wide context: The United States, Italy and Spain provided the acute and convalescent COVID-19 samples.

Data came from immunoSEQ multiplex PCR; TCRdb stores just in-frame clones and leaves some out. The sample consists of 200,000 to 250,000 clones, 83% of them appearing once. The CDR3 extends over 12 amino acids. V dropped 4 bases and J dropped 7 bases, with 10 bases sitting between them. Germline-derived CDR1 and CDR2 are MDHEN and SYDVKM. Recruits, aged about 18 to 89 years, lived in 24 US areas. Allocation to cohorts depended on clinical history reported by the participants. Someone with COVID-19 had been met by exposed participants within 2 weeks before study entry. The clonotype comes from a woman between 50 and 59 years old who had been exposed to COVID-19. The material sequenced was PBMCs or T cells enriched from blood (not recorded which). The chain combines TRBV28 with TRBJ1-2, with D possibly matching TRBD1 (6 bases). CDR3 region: CASSSTGSGYTF. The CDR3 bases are TGTGCCAGCAGTTCGACAGGTTCTGGCTACACCTTC.